Shown below are 11 T cell receptor beta chains from a single sample sequenced in a study of early T cells in non-severe SARS-CoV-2 infection. One entry per CDR3 protein results from TCRdb running MiXCR on the 5' RACE reads. The sample records tens of thousands of distinct CDR3 sequences, roughly a tenth being singletons. The sample taken for sequencing was whole blood. The receptor set was obtained from an adult who was a healthcare worker with PCR-confirmed SARS-CoV-2 infection or an uninfected control (not recorded which).

This clonotype was seen many times. The gene calls are TRBV7-9 and TRBJ2-3; D uncertain. V lost 5 bases and J lost 5, with 2 bases in between. CDR1 and CDR2 from the germline V gene are SEHNR and FQNEAQ (reference sequence). CDR3 size: 10 residues. The CDR3 region has the DNA TGTGCCAGCAGCGGAGATACGCAGTATTTT. Amino acid sequence: CASSGDTQYF.

This clonotype came up many times. The V call is TRBV6-5, the J call TRBJ2-3; a weak D match, TRBD1 (6 bases). Trimming took off 10 bases at V and 5 bases at J, with 10 bases between the two ends. The V gene's germline CDR1 is MNHEY and CDR2 SVGAGI. This CDR3 comprises 11 residues. The CDR3 sequence: CATLGGDTQYF. The DNA for the CDR3 is TGTGCCACCTTAGGGGGAGATACGCAGTATTTT.

The chain combines TRBV6-2 or TRBV6-3 with TRBJ2-4; 10 bases agree with TRBD2. Germline-derived CDR1 and CDR2 are MNHEY and SVGEGT. After removal of 7 bases from V and 2 bases from J, the junction contained 5 bases not matched to a gene. This CDR3 is 15 amino acids long. CDR3 in amino acids: CASNLAGETKNIQYF. DNA of the CDR3: TGTGCCAGCAATCTAGCGGGAGAGACCAAAAACATTCAGTACTTC.

This clonotype has ten or more counts. The chain couples TRBV6-5 to TRBJ1-2; 7 nucleotides match TRBD1. CDR3 length: 14 amino acids. Germline V gene data show CDR1 as MNHEY and CDR2 as SVGAGI. V gave up 5 bases and J gave up 3 bases; unmatched junction bases: 6. The CDR3 sequence is CASSRQGLDYGYTF. The CDR3 DNA is TGTGCCAGCAGTCGACAGGGCCTGGACTATGGCTACACCTTC.

The gene calls are TRBV24-1 and TRBJ2-5, with no clear D. Germline V gene data show CDR1 as KGHDR and CDR2 as SFDVKD. The CDR3 consists of 13 residues. Between the trimmed V and J ends, which lost 3 bases and 0 bases, there was a span of 4 bases. CDR3 sequence reads: CATSDVYQETQYF. CDR3 bases: TGTGCCACCAGTGATGTGTACCAAGAGACCCAGTACTTC.

The V call is TRBV11-2, the J call TRBJ2-2; TRBD2 aligns across 9 bases. V dropped 5 bases and J dropped 5; count of bases not matched to a gene: 6. Germline V gene sequence: CDR1 SGHAT, CDR2 FQNNGV. This CDR3 has 15 residues. As DNA, the CDR3 is TGTGCCAGCAGCCCCGGGACTAGCTTTACCGGGGAGCTGTTTTTT. This translates into CASSPGTSFTGELFF.

Notes on this clonotype: This may come from a read error, since a much larger clone is one base off. V and J are TRBV29-1 and TRBJ1-1; D is uncertain. The CDR3 has 11 residues. Germline loops: CDR1 SQVTM, CDR2 ANQGSEA. The CDR3 DNA follows: TGCATCGTTTTATCTATCACTGAAGCTTTCTTT. It translates to CIVLSITEAFF.

This clonotype was seen a few times. The rearrangement uses TRBV30 and TRBJ1-6; D is perhaps TRBD1 (6 bases). The CDR3 loop spans 13 amino acids. V lost 1 base, J lost 10 bases, and 11 bases lay in between. Germline CDR1 reads GTSNPN; CDR2 reads SVGIG (reference sequence). CDR3 in DNA: TGTGCCTGGAGTGGGGGGCGACACTCACCCCTCCACTTT. Translated, it gives CAWSGGRHSPLHF.

The chain has TRBV6-5 and TRBJ2-3; D may be TRBD1 (6 bases). Deletions cut 3 bases from V and 4 bases from J, with 14 bases between. Germline CDR1 reads MNHEY; CDR2 reads SVGAGI. This CDR3 contains 15 residues. CDR3 amino acids: CASSYRKGHADTQYF. Written as DNA, the CDR3 is TGTGCCAGCAGTTATCGAAAGGGACACGCAGATACGCAGTATTTT.

The chain combines TRBV29-1 with TRBJ1-4; no definite D call. CDR3 size: 11 residues. V lost 2 bases and J lost 8, with 6 bases in between. Germline CDR1 SQVTM, CDR2 ANQGSEA. The CDR3 nucleotides are TGCAGCGTTGAATTAGGGGAAAAACTGTTTTTT. It translates to CSVELGEKLFF. Full variable domain (missing parts from reference TRBV29-1 and TRBJ1-4): SAVISQKPSRDICQRGTSLTIQCQVDSQVTMMFWYRQQPGQSLTLIATANQGSEATYESGFVIDKFPISRPNLTFSTLTVSNMSPEDSSIYLCSVELGEKLFFGSGTQLSVL.

This clonotype has a handful of counts. In nucleotides, the CDR3 is TGTGCCAGCAGCTTGCAGGGCTATGGCTACACCTTC. Protein sequence: CASSLQGYGYTF. The chain links TRBV7-9 to TRBJ1-2; D is perhaps TRBD1 (5 bases). CDR1 is SEHNR and CDR2 is FQNEAQ in the germline V gene (reference sequence). The CDR3 length is 12 residues. V shed 3 bases and J shed 4 bases, with 6 bases lying between them.